Presented here are 15 T cell receptor beta chains from one specimen sequenced in a study of blood T cell repertoires in COVID-19 (TCRdb year 2020). The method was the immunoSEQ multiplex PCR assay. The clones in this table, taken by TCRdb from immuneACCESS, are in-frame only. Not every clone is retained; where verified, under half of the shortfall comes from an unresolved V gene, and the cause of the rest is unknown. The sample table shows 110,000 or so clones, and more than 70% are seen once. Around 5.5% of the sample is held by the ten biggest clonotypes. Sample: peripheral blood. The receptors stem from a woman aged 60-70 years with COVID-19, enrolled during active disease.

The V call is TRBV5-1, the J call TRBJ1-1; D might be TRBD1 (5 bases). Looked up from germline, CDR1 is SGHRS and CDR2 is YFSETQ. V lost 3 bases to trimming and J lost 0 bases, with 12 bases between them. CDR3 length: 15 amino acids. The CDR3 sequence is CASSWTVGVNTEAFF. For the CDR3, the DNA is TGCGCCAGCAGCTGGACGGTAGGGGTGAACACTGAAGCTTTCTTT.

The chain uses TRBV21-1 and TRBJ2-2; the table gives TRBD1 as D, unverified against the DNA. TRBV21-1 is assigned pseudogene status. CDR3 size: 17 residues. In DNA form, the CDR3 reads TGTGCCAGCAGCACCCAAGCCGGGACACATATCACCGGGGAGCTGTTTTTT. Protein sequence: CASSTQAGTHITGELFF.

This clone showed up many times. V gene TRBV4-2 combines with J gene TRBJ1-2; 10 positions match TRBD1. The V gene's germline CDR1 is LGHNA and CDR2 YNFKEQ. V lost 0 bases and J lost 2; bases outside the gene matches: 6. This CDR3 contains 17 residues. CDR3 in DNA: TGTGCCAGCAGCCAAGATAGGACAGGGGGTTTGAACTATGGCTACACCTTC. The encoded protein is CASSQDRTGGLNYGYTF.

V gene TRBV6-6 combines with J gene TRBJ1-1, with D possibly TRBD1 on 6 matching bases. The CDR3 runs 15 residues. In germline, CDR1 is MNHNY, CDR2 SVGAGI (reference sequence). Trimming stripped 8 bases from V and 3 bases from J, with 19 bases between. CDR3 amino acids: CASQRGGRLDTEAFF. CDR3 bases: TGTGCCAGCCAGAGGGGGGGACGGCTGGACACTGAAGCTTTCTTT.

This clone appeared once. The chain links TRBV5-1 to TRBJ2-2; 8 bases are a match to TRBD1. Germline V CDR1 and CDR2: SGHRS, YFSETQ. V shed 0 bases, J shed 3 bases, and the junction held 1 base outside the gene matches. The CDR3 length is 15 residues. The DNA of the CDR3 is TGCGCCAGCAGCTTGGCGACAGGGGACACCGGGGAGCTGTTTTTT. Its protein is CASSLATGDTGELFF.

The CDR3 sequence: CAISVGSGVSYNEQFF. In DNA form, the CDR3 reads TGTGCCATCAGTGTAGGTAGCGGGGTCTCCTACAATGAGCAGTTCTTC. This rearrangement joins TRBV10-3 to TRBJ2-1; 8 bases line up with TRBD2. The CDR3 runs 16 residues. Germline lookup yields CDR1 ENHRY and CDR2 SYGVKD. V shed 4 bases and J 0 bases; nucleotides not matched to a gene: 5.

The chain carries TRBV21-1 and TRBJ1-5. TRBV21-1 is flagged as a pseudogene. This CDR3 region has 16 residues. As DNA, the CDR3 is TGTGCCAGCAGCAGAATGAGGGCGCAAATTAATCAGCCCCAGCATTTT. It specifies CASSRMRAQINQPQHF.

The gene calls are TRBV25-1 and TRBJ1-1; D gene uncertain. The germline CDR1 and CDR2 sequences are MGHDK and SYGVNS. The CDR3 is 14 amino acids. With 3 bases removed from V and 1 base from J, the gap between germline ends came to 9 bases. The CDR3 DNA is TGTGCCAGCAGTGATTTCATTTCGAACACTGAAGCTTTCTTT. Translation gives CASSDFISNTEAFF.

V and J are TRBV30 and TRBJ2-7; the match to TRBD1 covers 7 bases. J lost 3 bases, V lost 0 bases, and 8 bases had no gene match. The CDR3 sequence is 15 residues long. Germline V gives CDR1 GTSNPN, CDR2 SVGIG (reference sequence). The CDR3: CAWSVPLGTDYEQYF. CDR3 bases: TGTGCCTGGAGTGTACCTCTAGGGACAGACTACGAGCAGTACTTC.

The table lists this clone with a count of one. The chain couples TRBV7-9 to TRBJ1-1; 7 bases are a match to TRBD1. Germline values: CDR1 SEHNR, CDR2 FQNEAQ (reference sequence). CDR3 length: 15 amino acids. V trimming: 5 bases; J trimming: 3 bases; junction bases outside the gene matches: 9. The CDR3 loop is CASSTKGARDTEAFF. The CDR3 DNA follows: TGTGCCAGCAGCACGAAGGGGGCGCGGGACACTGAAGCTTTCTTT.

V usage is TRBV24-1 and J usage is TRBJ2-3, with D maybe TRBD2 (6 bases). Trimming shortened V by 4 bases and J by 2 bases, and 9 bases separated the two germline ends. Germline lookup yields CDR1 KGHDR and CDR2 SFDVKD. This CDR3 region has 14 residues. As DNA, the CDR3 is TGTGCCACCAGTGAAGGGCGGGACACAGATACGCAGTATTTT. Its translation: CATSEGRDTDTQYF.

In this sample, this clone turned up once. This chain uses TRBV5-5 with TRBJ1-1; 8 nucleotides agree with TRBD1. J was trimmed by 1 base and V by 2 bases; bases with no gene match: 7. The CDR3 consists of 16 residues. Germline V gene lookup returns CDR1 SGHKS and CDR2 YYEKEE (reference sequence). This CDR3 is CASSFGGQASNTEAFF. The CDR3 DNA reads TGTGCCAGCAGCTTTGGGGGACAGGCCTCGAACACTGAAGCTTTCTTT.

The chain employs TRBV6-5 and TRBJ1-5; no clear D gene. Trimming cost V 6 bases and J 3 bases, with 9 bases left between them. The CDR3 length is 13 residues. Germline V gene data show CDR1 as MNHEY and CDR2 as SVGAGI. The CDR3 DNA follows: TGTGCCAGCAGCTCCCGTCCCAATCAGCCCCAGCATTTT. Amino acids: CASSSRPNQPQHF.

The chain combines TRBV6-2 or TRBV6-3 with TRBJ1-5; TRBD1 agrees at 10 bases. The CDR3 runs to 15 residues. Looked up from germline, CDR1 is MNHEY and CDR2 is SVGEGT. The V and J ends lost 7 bases and 4 bases, in that order; junction bases with no gene match: 7. The CDR3 is CASNPGQGFNQPQHF. Here the CDR3 DNA reads TGTGCCAGCAACCCGGGACAGGGGTTTAATCAGCCCCAGCATTTT.

This clone was seen a single time. The rearrangement uses TRBV18 and TRBJ1-2, with D tentatively TRBD1 (5 bases). This CDR3 comprises 16 residues. CDR1 is KGHSH and CDR2 is LQKENI in the germline V gene. V shed 3 bases and J shed 1 base, with 15 bases lying between them. This CDR3 reads CASSPMRQGLNYGYTF. Here the CDR3 DNA reads TGTGCCAGCTCACCTATGAGGCAGGGACTTAACTATGGCTACACCTTC.